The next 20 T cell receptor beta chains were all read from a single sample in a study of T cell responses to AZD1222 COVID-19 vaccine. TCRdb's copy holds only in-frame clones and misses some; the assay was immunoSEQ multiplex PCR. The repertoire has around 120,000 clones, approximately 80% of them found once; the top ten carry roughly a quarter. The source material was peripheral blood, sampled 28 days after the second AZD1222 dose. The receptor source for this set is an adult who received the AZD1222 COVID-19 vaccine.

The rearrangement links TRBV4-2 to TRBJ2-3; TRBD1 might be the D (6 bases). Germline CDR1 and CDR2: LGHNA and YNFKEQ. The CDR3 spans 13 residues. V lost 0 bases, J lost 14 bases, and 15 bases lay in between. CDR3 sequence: CASSQDWAGDPYF. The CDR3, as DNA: TGTGCCAGCAGCCAAGATTGGGCAGGGGATCCGTATTTT.

The CDR3 region is CASSYTALSYNEQFF. CDR3 nucleotides: TGTGCCAGCAGTTACACGGCACTTTCCTACAATGAGCAGTTCTTC. The chain links TRBV6-5 to TRBJ2-1; the D is unclear. V was shortened by 2 bases and J by 1 base, with 9 bases between the two germline ends. CDR3 length: 15 residues. The germline V gene encodes CDR1 MNHEY and CDR2 SVGAGI.

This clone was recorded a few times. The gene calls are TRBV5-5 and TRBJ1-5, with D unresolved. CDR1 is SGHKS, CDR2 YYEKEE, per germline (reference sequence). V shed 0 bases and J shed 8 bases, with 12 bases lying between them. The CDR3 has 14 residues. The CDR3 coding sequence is TGTGCCAGCAGCTTGGCACAGTCAGGCAAGCCCCAGCATTTT. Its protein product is CASSLAQSGKPQHF.

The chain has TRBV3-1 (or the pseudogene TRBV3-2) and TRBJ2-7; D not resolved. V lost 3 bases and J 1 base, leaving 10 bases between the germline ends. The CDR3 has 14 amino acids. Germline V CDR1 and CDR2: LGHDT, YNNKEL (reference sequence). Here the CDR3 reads CASSQYDASYEQYF. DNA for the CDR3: TGTGCCAGCAGCCAGTACGACGCTTCCTACGAGCAGTACTTC.

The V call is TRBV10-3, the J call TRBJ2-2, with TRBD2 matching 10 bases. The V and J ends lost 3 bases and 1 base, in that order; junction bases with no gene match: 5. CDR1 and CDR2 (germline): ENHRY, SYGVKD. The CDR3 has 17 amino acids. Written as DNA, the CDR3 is TGTGCCATCAGTGATATGCCTAGCGGGGGGAACACCGGGGAGCTGTTTTTT. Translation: CAISDMPSGGNTGELFF.

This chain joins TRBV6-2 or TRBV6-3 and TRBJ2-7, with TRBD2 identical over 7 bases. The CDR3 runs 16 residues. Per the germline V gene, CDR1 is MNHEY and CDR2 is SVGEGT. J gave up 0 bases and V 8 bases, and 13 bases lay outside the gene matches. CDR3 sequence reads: CASCLRLAENSYEQYF. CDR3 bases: TGTGCCAGCTGCCTTCGACTAGCAGAAAACTCCTACGAGCAGTACTTC.

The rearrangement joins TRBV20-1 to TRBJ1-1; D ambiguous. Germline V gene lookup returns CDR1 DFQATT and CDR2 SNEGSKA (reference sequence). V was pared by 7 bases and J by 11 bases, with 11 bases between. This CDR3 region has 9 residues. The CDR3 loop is CSVRRNAFF. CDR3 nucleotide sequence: TGCAGTGTCAGGCGTAATGCTTTCTTT.

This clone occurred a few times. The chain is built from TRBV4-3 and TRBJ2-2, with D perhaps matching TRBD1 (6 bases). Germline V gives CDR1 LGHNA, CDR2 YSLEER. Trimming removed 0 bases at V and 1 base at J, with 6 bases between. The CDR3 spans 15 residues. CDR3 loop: CASSQDRGNTGELFF. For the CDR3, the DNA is TGCGCCAGCAGCCAAGACAGGGGGAACACCGGGGAGCTGTTTTTT.

CDR3 nucleotides: TGTGCCAGCAGCTTAGGTGGGCTAGCGGGCAACACAGATACGCAGTATTTT. Protein sequence: CASSLGGLAGNTDTQYF. The V and J genes are TRBV7-9 and TRBJ2-3, with 8 bases aligning to TRBD2. Germline lookup yields CDR1 SEHNR and CDR2 FQNEAQ (reference sequence). Trimming removed 1 base from V and 2 bases from J; junction bases left unmatched: 8. The CDR3 length is 17 residues. The complete variable domain, with remaining parts taken from reference TRBV7-9 and TRBJ2-3, reads DTGVSQNPRHKITKRGQNVTFRCDPISEHNRLYWYRQTLGQGPEFLTYFQNEAQLEKSRLLSDRFSAERPKGSFSTLEIQRTEQGDSAMYLCASSLGGLAGNTDTQYFGPGTRLTVL.

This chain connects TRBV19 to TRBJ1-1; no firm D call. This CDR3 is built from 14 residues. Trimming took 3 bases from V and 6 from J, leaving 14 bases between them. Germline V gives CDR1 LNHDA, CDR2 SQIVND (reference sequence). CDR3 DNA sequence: TGTGCCAGTAGTATTAGCTGGTCAGCACCTGAAGCTTTCTTT. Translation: CASSISWSAPEAFF.

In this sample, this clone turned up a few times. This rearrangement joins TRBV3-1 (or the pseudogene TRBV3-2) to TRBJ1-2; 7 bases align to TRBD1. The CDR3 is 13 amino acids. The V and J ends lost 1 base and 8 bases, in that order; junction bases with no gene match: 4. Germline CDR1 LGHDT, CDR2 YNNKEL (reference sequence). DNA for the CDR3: TGTGCCAGCAGCCAAGGTCGGACAGGAGGCTACACCTTC. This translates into CASSQGRTGGYTF.

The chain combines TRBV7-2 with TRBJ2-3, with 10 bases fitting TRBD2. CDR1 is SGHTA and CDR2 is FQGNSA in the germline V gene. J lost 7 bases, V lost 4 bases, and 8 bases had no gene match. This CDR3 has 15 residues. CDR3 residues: CASSSSGGSIYTQYF. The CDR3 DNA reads TGTGCCAGCAGCTCTAGCGGGGGTTCTATATATACGCAGTATTTT.

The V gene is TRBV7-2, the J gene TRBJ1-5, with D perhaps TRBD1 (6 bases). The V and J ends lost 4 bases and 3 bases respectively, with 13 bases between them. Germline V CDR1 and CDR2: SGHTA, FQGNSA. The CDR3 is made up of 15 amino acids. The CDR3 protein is CASSSYRAPNQPQHF. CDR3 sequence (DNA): TGTGCCAGCAGCTCGTACAGGGCCCCCAATCAGCCCCAGCATTTT.

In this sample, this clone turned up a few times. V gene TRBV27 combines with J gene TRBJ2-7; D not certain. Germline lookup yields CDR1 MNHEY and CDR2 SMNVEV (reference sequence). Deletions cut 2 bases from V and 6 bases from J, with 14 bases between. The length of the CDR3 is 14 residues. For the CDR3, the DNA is TGTGCCAGCAGTTTACACGGAAGCATGGGCGAGCAGTACTTC. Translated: CASSLHGSMGEQYF.

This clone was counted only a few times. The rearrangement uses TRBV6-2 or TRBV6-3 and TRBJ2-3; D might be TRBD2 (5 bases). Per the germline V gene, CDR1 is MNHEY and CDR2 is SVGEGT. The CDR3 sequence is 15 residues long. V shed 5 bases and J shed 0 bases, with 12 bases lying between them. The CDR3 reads CASSTTGSSTDTQYF. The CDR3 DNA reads TGTGCCAGCAGTACCACGGGGTCTAGCACAGATACGCAGTATTTT.

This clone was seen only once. The CDR3 spells CASSQDLQGNTDTQYF. The CDR3, as DNA: TGCGCCAGCAGCCAAGATTTACAGGGGAACACAGATACGCAGTATTTT. The chain has TRBV4-3 and TRBJ2-3, with 7 bases aligning to TRBD1. Germline V gives CDR1 LGHNA, CDR2 YSLEER. The CDR3 totals 16 residues. After removal of 0 bases from V and 2 bases from J, the junction contained 5 bases not matched to a gene.

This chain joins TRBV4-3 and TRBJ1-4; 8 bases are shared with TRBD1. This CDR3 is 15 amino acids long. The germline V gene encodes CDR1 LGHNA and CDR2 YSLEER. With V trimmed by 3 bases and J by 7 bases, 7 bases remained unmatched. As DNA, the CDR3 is TGCGCCAGCAGCCAGAGCCGGGACAGGCTTGAAAAACTGTTTTTT. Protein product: CASSQSRDRLEKLFF.

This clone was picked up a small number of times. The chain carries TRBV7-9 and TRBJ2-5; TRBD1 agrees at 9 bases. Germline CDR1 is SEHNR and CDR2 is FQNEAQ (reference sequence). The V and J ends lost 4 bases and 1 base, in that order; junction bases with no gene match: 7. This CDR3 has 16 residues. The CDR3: CASSWGQGRSQETQYF. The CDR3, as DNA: TGTGCCAGCAGCTGGGGACAGGGTAGGAGCCAAGAGACCCAGTACTTC.

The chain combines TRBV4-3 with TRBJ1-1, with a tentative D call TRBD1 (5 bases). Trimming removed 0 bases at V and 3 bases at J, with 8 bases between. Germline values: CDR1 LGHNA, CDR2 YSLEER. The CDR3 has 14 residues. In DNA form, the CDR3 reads TGCGCCAGCAGCCAAGATGGGGGAGACACTGAAGCTTTCTTT. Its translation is CASSQDGGDTEAFF.

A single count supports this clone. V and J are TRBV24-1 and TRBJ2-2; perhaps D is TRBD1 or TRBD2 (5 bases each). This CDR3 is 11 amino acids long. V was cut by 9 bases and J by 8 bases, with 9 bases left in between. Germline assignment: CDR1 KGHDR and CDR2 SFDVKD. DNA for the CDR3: TGTGCCACCCGAGGGGCAGGGGAGCTGTTTTTT. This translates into CATRGAGELFF.